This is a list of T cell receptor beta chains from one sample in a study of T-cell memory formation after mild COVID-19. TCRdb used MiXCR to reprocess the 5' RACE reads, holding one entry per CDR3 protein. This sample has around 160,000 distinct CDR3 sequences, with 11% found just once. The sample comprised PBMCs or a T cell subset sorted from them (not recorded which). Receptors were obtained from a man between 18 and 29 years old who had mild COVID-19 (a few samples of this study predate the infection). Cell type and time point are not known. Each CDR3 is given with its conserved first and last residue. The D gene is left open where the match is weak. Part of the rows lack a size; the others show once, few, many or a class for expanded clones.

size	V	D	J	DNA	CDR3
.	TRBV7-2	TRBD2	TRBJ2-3	TGTGCCAGCAGGCGGACTAGCGGGGGGGTCACAGATACGCAGTATTTT	CASRRTSGGVTDTQYF
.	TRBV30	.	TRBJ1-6	TGTGCCTGGAGGACGAAACCGGGGACAAGGACTTCACCCCTCCACTTT	CAWRTKPGTRTSPLHF
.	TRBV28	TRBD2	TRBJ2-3	TGTGCCAGCAGTTTATATAGGGCGGGGGAGGCCACAGATACGCAGTATTTT	CASSLYRAGEATDTQYF
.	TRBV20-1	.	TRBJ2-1	TGCAGTGCCCCCAAGGCGGGGCTCAATGAGCAGTTCTTC	CSAPKAGLNEQFF
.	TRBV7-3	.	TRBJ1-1	TGTGCCAGCAGCTTAGGAGTTGGGAACACTGAAGCTTTCTTT	CASSLGVGNTEAFF
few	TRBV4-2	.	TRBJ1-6	TGTGCCAGCAGCCAAGAGCAGGGTTATTCACCCCTCCACTTT	CASSQEQGYSPLHF
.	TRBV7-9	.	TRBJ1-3	TGTGCCACTAGGGCGAACACCATATATTTT	CATRANTIYF
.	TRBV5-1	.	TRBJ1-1	TGCGCCAGCAGCTTCGTAGGAGGGAACACTGAAGCTTTCTTT	CASSFVGGNTEAFF
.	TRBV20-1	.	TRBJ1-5	TGCAGTGCTCGGTTCGCGAAATTCGCCGATCAGCCCCAGCATTTT	CSARFAKFADQPQHF
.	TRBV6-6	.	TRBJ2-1	TGTGCCAGCAGTCCCCAAGCGACAGCCAAGCAGTTCTTC	CASSPQATAKQFF
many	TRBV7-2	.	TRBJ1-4	TGTGCCAGCAGCCGAGGACAGACTAAACATGAAAAACTGTTTTTT	CASSRGQTKHEKLFF
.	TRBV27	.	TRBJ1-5	TGTGCCAGCAGTCCGGGACCCTATAGCAATCAGCCCCAGCATTTT	CASSPGPYSNQPQHF
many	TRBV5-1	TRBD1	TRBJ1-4	TGCGCCAGCAGCTTGACAGGGGGCGAGGAAAAACTGTTTTTT	CASSLTGGEEKLFF